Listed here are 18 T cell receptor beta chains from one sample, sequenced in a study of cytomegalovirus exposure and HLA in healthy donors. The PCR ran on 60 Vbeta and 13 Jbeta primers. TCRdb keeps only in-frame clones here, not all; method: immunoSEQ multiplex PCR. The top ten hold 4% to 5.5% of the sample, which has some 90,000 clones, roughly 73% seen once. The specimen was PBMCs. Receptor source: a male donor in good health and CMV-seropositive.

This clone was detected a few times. CDR3 sequence: CASSFTGGHISSGANVLTF. For the CDR3, the DNA is TGCGCCAGCAGCTTCACAGGGGGACACATAAGCTCTGGGGCCAACGTCCTGACTTTC. The chain joins TRBV5-1 to TRBJ2-6; 8 bases map to TRBD1. With V trimmed by 2 bases and J by 0 bases, 10 bases remained unmatched. This CDR3 region has 19 residues. Per germline, CDR1 SGHRS and CDR2 YFSETQ. Filled out from reference TRBV5-1 and TRBJ2-6, the complete variable domain reads KAGVTQTPRYLIKTRGQQVTLSCSPISGHRSVSWYQQTPGQGLQFLFEYFSETQRNKGNFPGRFSGRQFSNSRSEMNVSTLELGDSALYLCASSFTGGHISSGANVLTFGAGSRLTVL.

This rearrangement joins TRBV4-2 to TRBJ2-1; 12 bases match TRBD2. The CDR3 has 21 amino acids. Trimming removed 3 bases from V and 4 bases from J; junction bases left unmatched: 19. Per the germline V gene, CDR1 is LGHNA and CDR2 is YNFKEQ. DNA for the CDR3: TGTGCCAGCAGCCAGACCGCTCCGGGACTAGCGGGTCCGGGGGGTTACAATGAGCAGTTCTTC. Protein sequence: CASSQTAPGLAGPGGYNEQFF.

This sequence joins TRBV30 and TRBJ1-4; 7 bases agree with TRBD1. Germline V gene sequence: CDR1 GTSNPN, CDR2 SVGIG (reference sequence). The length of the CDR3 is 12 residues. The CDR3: CAAREGARKLFF. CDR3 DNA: TGTGCGGCTCGGGAGGGGGCGCGAAAACTGTTTTTT.

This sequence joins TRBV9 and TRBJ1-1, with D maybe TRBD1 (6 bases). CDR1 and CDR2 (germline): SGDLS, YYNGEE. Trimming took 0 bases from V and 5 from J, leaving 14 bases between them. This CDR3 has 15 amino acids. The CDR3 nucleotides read TGTGCCAGCAGCGTAGGTCTGTTCCAGGGGACTGAAGCTTTCTTT. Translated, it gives CASSVGLFQGTEAFF.

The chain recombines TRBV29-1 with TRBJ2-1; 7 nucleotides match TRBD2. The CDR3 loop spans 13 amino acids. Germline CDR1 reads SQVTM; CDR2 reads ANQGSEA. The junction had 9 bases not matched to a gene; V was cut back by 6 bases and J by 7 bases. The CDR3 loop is CSVAGDYGNEQFF. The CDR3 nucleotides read TGCAGCGTCGCGGGGGACTATGGGAATGAGCAGTTCTTC.

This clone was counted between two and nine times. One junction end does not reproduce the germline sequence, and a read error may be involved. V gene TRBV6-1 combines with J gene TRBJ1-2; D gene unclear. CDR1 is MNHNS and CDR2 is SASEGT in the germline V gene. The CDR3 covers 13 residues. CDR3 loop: CASNPTGNSGYTF. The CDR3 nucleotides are TGTGCCAGCAATCCAACCGGGAACTCTGGCTACACCTTC.

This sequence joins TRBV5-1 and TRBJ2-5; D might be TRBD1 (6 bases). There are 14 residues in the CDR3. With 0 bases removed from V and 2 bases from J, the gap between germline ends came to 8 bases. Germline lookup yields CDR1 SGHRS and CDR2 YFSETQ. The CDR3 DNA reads TGCGCCAGCAGCTTGGGGGGGCCACAAGAGACCCAGTACTTC. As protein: CASSLGGPQETQYF.

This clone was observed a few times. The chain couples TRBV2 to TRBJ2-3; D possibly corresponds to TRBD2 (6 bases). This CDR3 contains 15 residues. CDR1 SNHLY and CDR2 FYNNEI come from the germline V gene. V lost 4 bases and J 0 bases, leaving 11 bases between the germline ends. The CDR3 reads CASSATGTSTDTQYF. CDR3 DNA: TGTGCCAGCAGTGCCACCGGGACTAGCACAGATACGCAGTATTTT. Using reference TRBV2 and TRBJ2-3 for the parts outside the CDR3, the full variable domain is EPEVTQTPSHQVTQMGQEVILRCVPISNHLYFYWYRQILGQKVEFLVSFYNNEISEKSEIFDDQFSVERPDGSNFTLKIRSTKLEDSAMYFCASSATGTSTDTQYFGPGTRLTVL.

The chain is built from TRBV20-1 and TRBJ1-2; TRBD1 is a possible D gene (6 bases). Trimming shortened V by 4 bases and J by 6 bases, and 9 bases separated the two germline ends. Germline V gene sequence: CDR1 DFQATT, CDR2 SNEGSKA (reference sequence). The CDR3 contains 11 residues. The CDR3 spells CSATPGDGYTF. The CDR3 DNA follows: TGCAGTGCTACCCCAGGGGATGGCTACACCTTC.

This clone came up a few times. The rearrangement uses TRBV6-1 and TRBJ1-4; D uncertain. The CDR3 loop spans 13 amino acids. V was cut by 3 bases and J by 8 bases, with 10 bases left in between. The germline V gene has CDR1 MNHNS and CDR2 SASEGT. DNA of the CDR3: TGTGCCAGCAGTGACTCCCTTTTGGAAAAACTGTTTTTT. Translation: CASSDSLLEKLFF.

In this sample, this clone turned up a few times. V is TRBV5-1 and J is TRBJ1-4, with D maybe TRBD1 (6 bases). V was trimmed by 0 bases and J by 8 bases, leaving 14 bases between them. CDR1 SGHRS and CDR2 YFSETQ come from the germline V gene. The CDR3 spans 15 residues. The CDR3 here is CASSLDWTAGEKLFF. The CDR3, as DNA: TGCGCCAGCAGCTTGGACTGGACAGCAGGGGAAAAACTGTTTTTT.

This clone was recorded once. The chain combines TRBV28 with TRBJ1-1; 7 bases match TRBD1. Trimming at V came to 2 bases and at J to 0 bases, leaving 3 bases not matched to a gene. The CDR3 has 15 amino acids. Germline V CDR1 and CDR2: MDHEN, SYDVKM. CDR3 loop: CASSLRGRVNTEAFF. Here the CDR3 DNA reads TGTGCCAGCAGTTTAAGGGGGCGCGTGAACACTGAAGCTTTCTTT.

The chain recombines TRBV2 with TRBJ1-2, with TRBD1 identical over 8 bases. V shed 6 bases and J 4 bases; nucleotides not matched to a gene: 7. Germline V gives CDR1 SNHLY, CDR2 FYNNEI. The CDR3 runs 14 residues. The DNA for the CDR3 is TGTGCCAGCAGGAAGGGGACAGGACTCTATGGCTACACCTTC. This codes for CASRKGTGLYGYTF. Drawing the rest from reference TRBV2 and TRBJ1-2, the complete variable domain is EPEVTQTPSHQVTQMGQEVILRCVPISNHLYFYWYRQILGQKVEFLVSFYNNEISEKSEIFDDQFSVERPDGSNFTLKIRSTKLEDSAMYFCASRKGTGLYGYTFGSGTRLTVV.

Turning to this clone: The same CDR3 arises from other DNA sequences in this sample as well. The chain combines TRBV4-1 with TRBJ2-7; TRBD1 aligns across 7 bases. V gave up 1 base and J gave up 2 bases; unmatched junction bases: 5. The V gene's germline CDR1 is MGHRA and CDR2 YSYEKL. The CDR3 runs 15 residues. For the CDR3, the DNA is TGCGCCAGCAGCCAAGGACAGGGTGGGACCTACGAGCAGTACTTC. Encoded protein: CASSQGQGGTYEQYF.

The CDR3, as DNA: TGTGCCAGTGAGGCCTCCGCCGCGAACACCGGGGAGCTGTTTTTT. It is translated as CASEASAANTGELFF. The chain uses TRBV6-1 and TRBJ2-2; the D is unclear. The CDR3 runs to 15 residues. CDR1 is MNHNS and CDR2 is SASEGT in the germline V gene. Trimming cost V 9 bases and J 0 bases, with 14 bases left between them.

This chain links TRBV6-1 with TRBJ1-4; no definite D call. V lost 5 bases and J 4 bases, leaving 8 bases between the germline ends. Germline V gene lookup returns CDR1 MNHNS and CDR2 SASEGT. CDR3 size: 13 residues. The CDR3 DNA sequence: TGTGCCAGCAGTTCGCGGTATAATGAAAAACTGTTTTTT. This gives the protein CASSSRYNEKLFF.

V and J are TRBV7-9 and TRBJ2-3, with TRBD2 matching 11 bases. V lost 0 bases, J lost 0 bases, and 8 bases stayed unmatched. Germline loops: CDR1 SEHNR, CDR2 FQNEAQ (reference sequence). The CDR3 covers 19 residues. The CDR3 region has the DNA TGTGCCAGCAGCTTAGCCCTCCTAAGGACTAGCGGGAGCACAGATACGCAGTATTTT. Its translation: CASSLALLRTSGSTDTQYF. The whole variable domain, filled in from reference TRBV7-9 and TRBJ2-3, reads DTGVSQNPRHKITKRGQNVTFRCDPISEHNRLYWYRQTLGQGPEFLTYFQNEAQLEKSRLLSDRFSAERPKGSFSTLEIQRTEQGDSAMYLCASSLALLRTSGSTDTQYFGPGTRLTVL.

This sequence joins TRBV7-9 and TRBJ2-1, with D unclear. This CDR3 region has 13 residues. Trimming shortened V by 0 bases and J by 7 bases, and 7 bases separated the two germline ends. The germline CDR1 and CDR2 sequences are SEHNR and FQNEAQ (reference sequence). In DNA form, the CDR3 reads TGTGCCAGCAGCTTAGCTCCCCAGAATGAGCAGTTCTTC. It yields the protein CASSLAPQNEQFF.